Below, 25 T cell receptor beta chains from the same sample are listed, as sequenced in a study of blood T cell repertoires in COVID-19. The data were produced by immunoSEQ multiplex PCR, yet TCRdb's version contains in-frame clones alone and is incomplete. The table lists fewer than 300,000 clones, more than 70% of them singletons. Sample: peripheral blood. The source of these receptors is a woman between 18 and 30 years old with acute or convalescent COVID-19.

The chain employs TRBV12-3 or TRBV12-4 and TRBJ2-2, with TRBD1 matching over 9 bases. Unmatched junction bases numbered 3, after V lost 7 bases and J lost 6 bases. The CDR3 has 13 residues. The CDR3 DNA follows: TGTGCCAGCACCCGGACAGGGGCCGGGGAGCTGTTTTTT. Amino acid sequence: CASTRTGAGELFF.

The chain recombines TRBV2 with TRBJ1-2; the match to TRBD1 covers 7 bases. The germline gives CDR1 SNHLY, CDR2 FYNNEI. J was trimmed by 5 bases and V by 7 bases; bases with no gene match: 4. The CDR3 sequence is 12 residues long. Here the CDR3 DNA reads TGTGCCAGCAAAACAGGGGCGTATGGCTACACCTTC. The encoded protein is CASKTGAYGYTF. Full variable domain (remainder filled in from reference TRBV2 and TRBJ1-2): EPEVTQTPSHQVTQMGQEVILRCVPISNHLYFYWYRQILGQKVEFLVSFYNNEISEKSEIFDDQFSVERPDGSNFTLKIRSTKLEDSAMYFCASKTGAYGYTFGSGTRLTVV.

V and J are TRBV4-1 and TRBJ1-4; 7 positions match TRBD1. With 0 bases clipped from V and 6 bases from J, the junction kept 4 bases outside the gene matches. The CDR3 runs to 15 residues. CDR1 is MGHRA, CDR2 YSYEKL, per germline. Here the CDR3 reads CASSQDSGGYEKLFF. The CDR3 DNA follows: TGCGCCAGCAGCCAAGATTCAGGGGGGTATGAAAAACTGTTTTTT.

The J gene is TRBJ1-5, the V gene TRBV19; D possibly corresponds to TRBD1 (5 bases). The CDR3 totals 15 residues. Per the germline V gene, CDR1 is LNHDA and CDR2 is SQIVND (reference sequence). Trimming left V 5 bases short and J 1 base short, with 12 bases between. The CDR3 bases are TGTGCCAGTAGTGTACAAAAGGGGAGCAATCAGCCCCAGCATTTT. Translation gives CASSVQKGSNQPQHF.

This clone was counted once. The rearrangement joins TRBV2 to TRBJ1-2, with D perhaps TRBD1 (6 bases). In germline, CDR1 is SNHLY, CDR2 FYNNEI. The CDR3 consists of 11 residues. V was clipped by 4 bases and J by 8 bases, with 8 bases between them. CDR3 region: CASSGGPGYTF. DNA for the CDR3: TGTGCCAGCAGTGGGGGGCCCGGCTACACCTTC. The entire variable domain, with the rest obtained from reference TRBV2 and TRBJ1-2, is as follows: EPEVTQTPSHQVTQMGQEVILRCVPISNHLYFYWYRQILGQKVEFLVSFYNNEISEKSEIFDDQFSVERPDGSNFTLKIRSTKLEDSAMYFCASSGGPGYTFGSGTRLTVV.

This clone has just a few counts. The CDR3 DNA sequence: TGTGCCAGCAGCCAAGAAACGTTCGGGGTCTCACCCCTCCACTTT. This codes for CASSQETFGVSPLHF. This sequence joins TRBV3-1 (or the pseudogene TRBV3-2) and TRBJ1-6; D remains ambiguous. The germline V gene encodes CDR1 LGHDT and CDR2 YNNKEL (reference sequence). V lost 0 bases to trimming and J lost 10 bases, with 13 bases between them. This CDR3 has 15 amino acids.

The chain couples TRBV12-5 to TRBJ1-1; possibly TRBD1 for D (6 bases). CDR3 length equals 11 residues. Germline V lookup: CDR1 LGHNT, CDR2 FRNRAP. V was clipped by 2 bases and J by 9 bases, with 7 bases between them. The CDR3 DNA sequence: TGTGCTAGTGGTTTGACAGGGAAAGCTTTCTTT. Its protein product is CASGLTGKAFF.

This clone has a single count. V gene TRBV7-9 combines with J gene TRBJ2-3; TRBD2 aligns across 10 bases. With 4 bases clipped from V and 1 base from J, the junction kept 5 bases outside the gene matches. The CDR3 loop spans 16 amino acids. Germline assignment: CDR1 SEHNR and CDR2 FQNEAQ (reference sequence). The CDR3 DNA reads TGTGCCAGCAGCTCGGGAGGGACTAGCGGCACAGATACGCAGTATTTT. Amino acid sequence: CASSSGGTSGTDTQYF.

The chain recombines TRBV29-1 with TRBJ2-1; possible D gene TRBD2, 6 bases. Germline values: CDR1 SQVTM, CDR2 ANQGSEA. With 6 bases removed from V and 7 bases from J, the gap between germline ends came to 16 bases. The CDR3 length is 13 residues. CDR3 region: CSVPDGGRNEQFF. The DNA for the CDR3 is TGCAGCGTCCCGGACGGGGGTAGGAATGAGCAGTTCTTC.

V gene TRBV4-3 combines with J gene TRBJ1-5; a possible D gene is TRBD1 (5 bases). CDR1 and CDR2 from the germline V gene are LGHNA and YSLEER. The CDR3 sequence is 14 residues long. The germline V and J ends were trimmed by 0 bases and 9 bases, with 12 bases remaining between them. The CDR3 region is CASSQEAGNTPQHF. The CDR3 nucleotides read TGCGCCAGCAGCCAAGAGGCAGGGAATACGCCCCAGCATTTT.

The chain has TRBV6-5 and TRBJ2-7; weak D call: TRBD1 (5 bases). CDR3 length: 14 residues. Trimming took off 0 bases at V and 1 base at J, with 7 bases between the two ends. CDR1 MNHEY and CDR2 SVGAGI come from the germline V gene. The CDR3 reads CASSYSPGSYEQYF. As DNA, the CDR3 is TGTGCCAGCAGTTACTCGCCAGGGTCCTACGAGCAGTACTTC.

The rearrangement uses TRBV10-2 and TRBJ2-2; the match to TRBD2 covers 11 bases. Germline V CDR1 and CDR2: WSHSY, SAAADI. Germline trimming cut 6 bases from V and 4 bases from J; bases unmatched to any gene: 7. This CDR3 has 16 residues. CDR3 nucleotide sequence: TGCGCCAGCAGGGGCCTAGCGGGAGGAGTCACCGGGGAGCTGTTTTTT. Its translation is CASRGLAGGVTGELFF.

The J gene is TRBJ2-7, the V gene TRBV19; a weak D match, TRBD1 (5 bases). CDR1 LNHDA and CDR2 SQIVND come from the germline V gene (reference sequence). The CDR3 runs to 14 residues. Between the trimmed V and J ends, which lost 6 bases and 3 bases, there was a span of 15 bases. The CDR3 sequence is CASSPGWADYEQYF. For the CDR3, the DNA is TGTGCCAGTAGCCCAGGGTGGGCCGACTACGAGCAGTACTTC.

The chain couples TRBV5-1 to TRBJ1-1; D not resolved. Looked up from germline, CDR1 is SGHRS and CDR2 is YFSETQ. The CDR3 is 12 amino acids. The germline V and J ends were trimmed by 3 bases and 5 bases, with 8 bases remaining between them. The CDR3 bases are TGCGCCAGCAGCTCCACGAGTACTGAAGCTTTCTTT. Residues: CASSSTSTEAFF.

The V and J genes are TRBV5-1 and TRBJ2-5, with 8 bases that match TRBD2. J lost 5 bases, V lost 4 bases, and 7 bases had no gene match. Germline CDR1 and CDR2: SGHRS and YFSETQ. This CDR3 region has 14 residues. The CDR3 spells CASSPGGLGETQYF. CDR3 coding DNA: TGCGCCAGCAGCCCGGGAGGGCTCGGGGAGACCCAGTACTTC.

The chain has TRBV11-2 and TRBJ1-3, with D possibly TRBD1 on 5 matching bases. Trimming took off 5 bases at V and 0 bases at J, with 14 bases between the two ends. The CDR3 covers 16 residues. From germline, CDR1 is SGHAT and CDR2 FQNNGV. The CDR3 DNA is TGTGCCAGCAGCACCCGGGACTTTTCCTCTGGAAACACCATATATTTT. Encoded protein: CASSTRDFSSGNTIYF.

The chain employs TRBV11-2 and TRBJ1-1, with D unclear. The CDR3 spans 13 residues. The V and J ends lost 5 bases and 1 base respectively, with 8 bases between them. Germline CDR1 is SGHAT and CDR2 is FQNNGV. CDR3 region: CASSMTPNTEAFF. For the CDR3, the DNA is TGTGCCAGCAGCATGACTCCGAACACTGAAGCTTTCTTT.

The V and J genes are TRBV5-5 and TRBJ1-5; the match to TRBD1 covers 9 bases. V was clipped by 3 bases and J by 6 bases; unmatched bases: 13. The CDR3 consists of 17 residues. Germline V lookup: CDR1 SGHKS, CDR2 YYEKEE (reference sequence). The CDR3 DNA sequence: TGTGCCAGCAGCTCGGGGTTGGGACAGGGTGCGGTTCAGCCCCAGCATTTT. This gives the protein CASSSGLGQGAVQPQHF. Filled out from reference TRBV5-5 and TRBJ1-5, the complete variable domain reads DAGVTQSPTHLIKTRGQQVTLRCSPISGHKSVSWYQQVLGQGPQFIFQYYEKEERGRGNFPDRFSARQFPNYSSELNVNALLLGDSALYLCASSSGLGQGAVQPQHFGDGTRLSIL.

The V and J genes are TRBV4-3 and TRBJ2-3; D perhaps matches TRBD2 (7 bases). The CDR3 is 14 amino acids. Germline V CDR1 and CDR2: LGHNA, YSLEER. V dropped 3 bases and J dropped 5 bases, with 12 bases sitting between them. Here the CDR3 reads CASSQQRGGDTQYF. The CDR3 coding sequence is TGCGCCAGCAGCCAGCAAAGGGGGGGAGATACGCAGTATTTT.

The rearrangement uses TRBV9 and TRBJ1-2, with a tentative D call TRBD1 (5 bases). CDR3 length: 17 amino acids. With 0 bases removed from V and 7 bases from J, the gap between germline ends came to 22 bases. CDR1 and CDR2 from the germline V gene are SGDLS and YYNGEE. The CDR3 region is CASSVEGVRNGGGGYTF. For the CDR3, the DNA is TGTGCCAGCAGCGTAGAAGGGGTAAGAAACGGTGGTGGTGGCTACACCTTC. The whole variable domain, filled in from reference TRBV9 and TRBJ1-2, reads DSGVTQTPKHLITATGQRVTLRCSPRSGDLSVYWYQQSLDQGLQFLIQYYNGEERAKGNILERFSAQQFPDLHSELNLSSLELGDSALYFCASSVEGVRNGGGGYTFGSGTRLTVV.

The rearrangement joins TRBV28 to TRBJ1-1, with 8 bases matching TRBD1. The CDR3 runs to 15 residues. The V gene's germline CDR1 is MDHEN and CDR2 SYDVKM. The V gene end was trimmed by 5 bases and the J gene end by 5 bases; junction bases not matched to a gene: 10. The CDR3: CASSLPGGVLTEAFF. The CDR3 DNA reads as TGTGCCAGCAGTCTGCCAGGGGGCGTTTTAACTGAAGCTTTCTTT.

This clone came up a few times. The chain is built from TRBV7-9 and TRBJ2-2, with D maybe TRBD2 (5 bases). The CDR3 runs 17 residues. V was pared by 1 base and J by 5 bases, with 17 bases between. Per germline, CDR1 SEHNR and CDR2 FQNEAQ (reference sequence). The CDR3 coding sequence is TGTGCCAGCAGCTTAGAATCCTTGGGAGAAAGGACCGGGGAGCTGTTTTTT. Its protein is CASSLESLGERTGELFF. The variable domain in full, completed from reference TRBV7-9 and TRBJ2-2, reads DTGVSQNPRHKITKRGQNVTFRCDPISEHNRLYWYRQTLGQGPEFLTYFQNEAQLEKSRLLSDRFSAERPKGSFSTLEIQRTEQGDSAMYLCASSLESLGERTGELFFGEGSRLTVL.

A note on this clone: Given a much more abundant clone one base away, this may be a read error. The CDR3 nucleotides read TGTGCCAGCAGCAGAGACAGGAACACTGAAGCTTTCTTT. Translation gives CASSRDRNTEAFF. The chain uses TRBV7-3 and TRBJ1-1; possibly TRBD1 for D (5 bases). This CDR3 contains 13 residues. Deletions cut 5 bases from V and 1 base from J, with 8 bases between. The germline V gene has CDR1 SGHTA and CDR2 FQGTGA.

The chain uses TRBV28 and TRBJ2-5; possible D gene TRBD2, 5 bases. V was cut by 2 bases and J by 4 bases, with 11 bases left in between. This CDR3 spans 14 amino acids. CDR1 is MDHEN, CDR2 SYDVKM, per germline. For the CDR3, the DNA is TGTGCCAGCAGTTTACCCCGGGATTTAGAGACCCAGTACTTC. Its translation is CASSLPRDLETQYF.

CDR3 protein: CASSLGRGRVAETQYF. The DNA of the CDR3 is TGTGCCAGCAGCTTAGGTAGGGGCAGGGTGGCGGAGACCCAGTACTTC. The rearrangement joins TRBV11-2 to TRBJ2-5, with D possibly matching TRBD1 (5 bases). CDR1 and CDR2 (germline): SGHAT, FQNNGV. CDR3 length equals 16 residues. The V gene lost 1 base and the J gene lost 5 bases, with 17 bases spanning the gap.